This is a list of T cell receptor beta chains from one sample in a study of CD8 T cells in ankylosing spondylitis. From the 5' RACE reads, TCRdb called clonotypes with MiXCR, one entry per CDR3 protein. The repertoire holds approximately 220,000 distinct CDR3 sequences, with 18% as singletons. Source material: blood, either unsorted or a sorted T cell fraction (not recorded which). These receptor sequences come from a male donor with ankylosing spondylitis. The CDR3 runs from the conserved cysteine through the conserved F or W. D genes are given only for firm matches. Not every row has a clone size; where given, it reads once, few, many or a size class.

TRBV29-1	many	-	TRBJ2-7	CSVETVSYEQYF	TGCAGCGTTGAAACGGTCTCCTACGAGCAGTACTTC
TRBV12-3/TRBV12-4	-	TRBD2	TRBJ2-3	CASSLALAGVTDTQYF	TGTGCCAGCAGTTTGGCACTAGCGGGAGTCACAGATACGCAGTATTTT
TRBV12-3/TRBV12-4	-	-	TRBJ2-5	CASSFGAGPQETQYF	TGTGCCAGCAGTTTCGGGGCGGGACCCCAAGAGACCCAGTACTTC
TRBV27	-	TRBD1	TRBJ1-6	CASSYTGVNSPLHF	TGTGCCAGCAGTTATACAGGGGTAAATTCACCCCTCCACTTT
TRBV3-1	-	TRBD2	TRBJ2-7	CASSQGPSGYEQYF	TGTGCCAGCAGCCAAGGTCCTAGCGGTTACGAGCAGTACTTC
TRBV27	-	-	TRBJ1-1	CASSLAPDTEAFF	TGTGCCAGCAGTTTAGCGCCGGACACTGAAGCTTTCTTT
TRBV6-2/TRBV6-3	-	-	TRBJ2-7	CASSYSTGGYEQYF	TGTGCCAGCAGTTACTCGACAGGTGGCTACGAGCAGTACTTC
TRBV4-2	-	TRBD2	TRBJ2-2	CASSQDSGAGELFF	TGTGCCAGCAGCCAAGATAGCGGGGCCGGGGAGCTGTTTTTT
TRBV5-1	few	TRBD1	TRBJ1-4	CASSLGTAQEKLFF	TGCGCCAGCAGCCTAGGGACAGCTCAGGAAAAACTGTTTTTT
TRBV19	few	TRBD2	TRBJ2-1	CASSITAGESSYNEQFF	TGTGCCAGTAGTATAACAGCGGGGGAGAGCTCCTACAATGAGCAGTTCTTC
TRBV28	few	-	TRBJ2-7	CASSPVEVEQYF	TGTGCCAGCAGTCCCGTGGAGGTTGAGCAGTACTTC
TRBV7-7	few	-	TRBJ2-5	CASSHTQTGETQYF	TGTGCCAGCAGCCACACTCAAACGGGGGAGACCCAGTACTTC
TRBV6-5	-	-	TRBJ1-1	CASSYSAEGGTEAFF	TGTGCCAGCAGTTACTCCGCTGAGGGGGGCACTGAAGCTTTCTTT
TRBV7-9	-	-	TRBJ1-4	CAARRGDNEKLFF	TGTGCCGCCCGCCGGGGGGATAATGAAAAACTGTTTTTT
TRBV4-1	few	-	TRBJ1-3	CASSQDTGSSGNTIYF	TGCGCCAGCAGCCAAGACACAGGATCCTCTGGAAACACCATATATTTT
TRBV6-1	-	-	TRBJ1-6	CASSEVAPSSYNSPLHF	TGTGCCAGCAGTGAAGTAGCTCCCAGCTCCTATAATTCACCCCTCCACTTT
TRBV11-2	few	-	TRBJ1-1	CASRPQGWDTEAFF	TGTGCCAGCAGACCACAGGGTTGGGACACTGAAGCTTTCTTT
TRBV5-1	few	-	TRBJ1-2	CASSANRDGYTF	TGCGCCAGCAGCGCCAACAGGGATGGCTACACCTTC
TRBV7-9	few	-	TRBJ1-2	CASSHLTEIYGYTF	TGTGCCAGCAGCCATCTGACAGAGATCTATGGCTACACCTTC
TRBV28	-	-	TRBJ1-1	CASSFRGVATEAFF	TGTGCCAGCAGTTTCAGGGGAGTGGCCACTGAAGCTTTCTTT
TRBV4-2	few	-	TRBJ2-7	CASSQPGSYSYEQYF	TGTGCCAGCAGCCAGCCAGGGTCGTATTCCTACGAGCAGTACTTC
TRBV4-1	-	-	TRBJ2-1	CASSQDVATYNNEQFF	TGCGCCAGCAGCCAAGATGTGGCGACCTATAACAATGAGCAGTTCTTC
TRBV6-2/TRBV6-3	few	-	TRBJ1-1	CASSYRTNTEAFF	TGTGCCAGCAGTTACAGGACGAACACTGAAGCTTTCTTT
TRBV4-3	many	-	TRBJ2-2	CASSHFTGNTGELFF	TGCGCCAGCAGCCACTTCACAGGGAACACCGGGGAGCTGTTTTTT
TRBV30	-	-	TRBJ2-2	CAWTDGRGTGELFF	TGTGCCTGGACCGACGGGCGCGGCACCGGGGAGCTGTTTTTT
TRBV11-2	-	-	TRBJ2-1	CASSPGDTWEQFF	TGTGCCAGCAGCCCTGGGGACACTTGGGAGCAGTTCTTC
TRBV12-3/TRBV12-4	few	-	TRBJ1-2	CASSLPGLPYGYTF	TGTGCCAGCAGTTTACCCGGCCTCCCCTATGGCTACACCTTC
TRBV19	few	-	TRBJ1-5	CASSIWSEPQHF	TGTGCCAGTAGTATCTGGAGTGAGCCCCAGCATTTT
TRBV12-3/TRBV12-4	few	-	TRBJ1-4	CASSLAIWGTGEKLFF	TGTGCCAGCAGTTTAGCAATCTGGGGAACGGGTGAAAAACTGTTTTTT
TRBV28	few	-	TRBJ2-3	CASRQIGDTQYF	TGTGCCAGCAGACAGATAGGAGATACGCAGTATTTT
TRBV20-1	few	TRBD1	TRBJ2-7	CSARTGGYEQYF	TGCAGTGCTCGGACAGGGGGCTACGAGCAGTACTTC
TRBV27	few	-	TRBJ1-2	CASSLSPTNGYTF	TGTGCCAGCAGTTTATCCCCCACAAATGGCTACACCTTC
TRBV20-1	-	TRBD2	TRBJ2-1	CSAGGIAGELQFF	TGCAGTGCTGGGGGGATAGCGGGAGAGCTCCAGTTCTTC
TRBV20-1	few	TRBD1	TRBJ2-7	CSARDPGQGADF	TGCAGTGCTAGAGATCCTGGACAGGGTGCGGACTTC
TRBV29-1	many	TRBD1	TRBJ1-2	CSVEQGYYGYTF	TGCAGCGTGGAACAGGGGTACTATGGCTACACCTTC
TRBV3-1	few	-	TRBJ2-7	CASSQDRAGNYEQYF	TGTGCCAGCAGCCAAGACAGGGCCGGGAACTACGAGCAGTACTTC
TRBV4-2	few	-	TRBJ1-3	CASSQYGGEGNTIYF	TGTGCCAGCAGCCAATACGGGGGGGAAGGAAACACCATATATTTT
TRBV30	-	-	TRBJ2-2	CAWRGNTGELFF	TGTGCCTGGAGGGGGAACACCGGGGAGCTGTTTTTT
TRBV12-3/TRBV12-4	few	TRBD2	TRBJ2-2	CASSSPLAGGLIGELFF	TGTGCCAGCAGTTCACCACTAGCGGGGGGTTTGATCGGGGAGCTGTTTTTT
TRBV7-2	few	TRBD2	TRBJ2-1	CASSFLAGPYNEQFF	TGTGCCAGCAGCTTTCTAGCGGGGCCTTACAATGAGCAGTTCTTC
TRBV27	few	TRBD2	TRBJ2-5	CASRLRAVAGWETQYF	TGTGCCAGCAGACTACGGGCCGTAGCGGGGTGGGAGACCCAGTACTTC
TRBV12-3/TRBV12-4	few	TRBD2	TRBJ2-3	CASTRLAGGFTDTQYF	TGTGCCAGCACCCGACTAGCGGGGGGGTTCACAGATACGCAGTATTTT
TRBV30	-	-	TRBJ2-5	CAWSVLDGTETQYF	TGTGCCTGGAGTGTACTGGATGGTACCGAGACCCAGTACTTC
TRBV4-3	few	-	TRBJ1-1	CASSQDLRESGTEAFF	TGCGCCAGCAGCCAAGATCTCCGGGAGTCAGGCACTGAAGCTTTCTTT
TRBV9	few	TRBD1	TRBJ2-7	CASSVGNRGYEQYF	TGTGCCAGCAGCGTAGGGAACAGGGGATACGAGCAGTACTTC
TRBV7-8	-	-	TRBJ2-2	CASSLVPMTGELFF	TGTGCCAGCAGCTTAGTACCAATGACCGGGGAGCTGTTTTTT
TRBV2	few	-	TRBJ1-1	CARGGSGGNTEAFF	TGTGCCAGGGGAGGCAGTGGGGGAAACACTGAAGCTTTCTTT
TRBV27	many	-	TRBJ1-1	CASSLQGVNTEAFF	TGTGCCAGCAGTTTACAGGGAGTGAACACTGAAGCTTTCTTT
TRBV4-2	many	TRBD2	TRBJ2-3	CASSQPDLAGHTDTQYF	TGTGCCAGCAGCCAACCGGATCTAGCGGGACACACAGATACGCAGTATTTT
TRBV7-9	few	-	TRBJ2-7	CASSLNLAGTYEQYF	TGTGCCAGCAGCTTAAATCTCGCAGGTACCTACGAGCAGTACTTC
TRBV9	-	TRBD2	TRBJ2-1	CASAAGVGSGYNEQFF	TGTGCCAGCGCAGCGGGGGTAGGTTCGGGCTACAATGAGCAGTTCTTC
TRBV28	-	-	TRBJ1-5	CASSGQNHQPQHF	TGTGCCAGCAGCGGACAGAACCATCAGCCCCAGCATTTT
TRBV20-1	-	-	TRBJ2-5	CSARGIGGQETQYF	TGCAGTGCTAGAGGTATAGGGGGCCAAGAGACCCAGTACTTC
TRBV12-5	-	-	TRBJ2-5	CASGHFRETQYF	TGTGCTAGTGGCCACTTTCGGGAGACCCAGTACTTC
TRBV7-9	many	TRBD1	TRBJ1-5	CASSYGQGNQPQHF	TGTGCCAGCAGCTACGGACAGGGGAATCAGCCCCAGCATTTT
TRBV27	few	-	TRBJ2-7	CASSQHDSYEQYF	TGTGCCAGCAGTCAGCATGACAGCTACGAGCAGTACTTC
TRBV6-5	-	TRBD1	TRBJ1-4	CASSYSEGTGNEKLFF	TGTGCCAGCAGTTACTCGGAGGGGACAGGAAATGAAAAACTGTTTTTT
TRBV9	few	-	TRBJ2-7	CASSARVEQYF	TGTGCCAGCAGCGCCCGGGTCGAGCAGTACTTC
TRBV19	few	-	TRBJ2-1	CASSMGDNEQFF	TGTGCCAGTAGTATGGGGGACAATGAGCAGTTCTTC
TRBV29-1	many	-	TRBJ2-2	CSVVRGPNTGELFF	TGCAGCGTTGTGCGGGGGCCAAACACCGGGGAGCTGTTTTTT